The rows below give T cell receptor beta chains drawn from one sample of a study of PD-L1 blockade in urothelial cancer. The method was immunoSEQ multiplex PCR; TCRdb's version includes in-frame clones alone and lacks a portion of them. The sample yields 35,000 to 50,000 clones, 80% seen once. The material was PBMCs, obtained around atezolizumab (anti-PD-L1) treatment. The receptors derive from a man aged 55 to 70 with urothelial cancer. Both conserved end residues are part of each CDR3.

>TRBV29-1|TRBJ1-5
CSVGGVGQPQHF
>TRBV2|TRBJ1-6
CASSGERSPLHF
>TRBV7-6|TRBJ2-7
CASSLDQGTPYEQYF
>TRBV25-1|TRBJ2-5
CASSDAGKAKETQYF
>TRBV2|TRBJ1-5
CASSRERQPQHF
>TRBV10-1|TRBJ2-7
CASSEGLASYEQYF
>TRBV7-2|TRBJ2-7
CASSLAPTGGAYEQYF
>TRBV5-6|TRBJ2-4
CASSSTGGGWENIQYF
>TRBV11-2|TRBJ2-2
CASSLRQGRPGELFF
>TRBV6-5|TRBJ2-1
CASTRLSGEQFF
>TRBV28|TRBJ2-7
CASRRDRGSHYEQYF
>TRBV28|TRBJ1-5
CASRTGGNQPQHF
>TRBV18|TRBJ2-2
CASSPSTGTGELFF
>TRBV7-2|TRBJ2-5
CASSLDSGVETQYF
>TRBV11-2|TRBJ2-7
CASSPSGAYEQYF
>TRBV7-7|TRBJ2-3
CASSLDGGSADTQYF
>TRBV4-2|TRBJ1-1
CASSQGDGRGTEAFF
>TRBV4-1|TRBJ1-1
CASSRQGGDTEAFF
>TRBV7-9|TRBJ2-1
CASSSPRTGGMDEQFF
>TRBV11-2|TRBJ2-7
CASSLDPVSYEQYF
>TRBV4-3|TRBJ2-7
CASSPALAGSYEQYF
>TRBV5-1|TRBJ2-5
CASSPGTSGGQETQYF
>TRBV2|TRBJ2-3
CASSVQVPATQYF
>TRBV5-4|TRBJ2-6
CASSLELRGANVLTF
>TRBV6-1|TRBJ1-5
CASSEEGSSNQPQHF
>TRBV27|TRBJ1-6
CASSLLSRGSPLHF